Listed below are T cell receptor beta chains from one sample, sequenced in a study of blood T cell repertoires in COVID-19. Produced via immunoSEQ multiplex PCR; TCRdb's table is partial and in-frame only. The sample holds approximately 93,000 clones; more than 70% are singletons and the top ten take 13% to 15%. The material sequenced was peripheral blood. All receptors derive from a woman over 75 with acute or convalescent COVID-19. Each CDR3 is given with its conserved first and last residue. Fields, in order: CDR3 DNA, CDR3 protein, clone size, D gene, V gene, J gene. D genes are given only for firm matches. A row's size may be missing; if present it is once, few, many or a size class.

cdr3_nt: TGCACCAGCGTTTCTAGCGGGGATACGCAGTATTTT; cdr3_aa: CTSVSSGDTQYF; clone_size: NA; d_call: NA; v_call: TRBV1; j_call: TRBJ2-3
cdr3_nt: TGTGCCAGCAGCCCTTCCGGACAGGGTATAACTGAAGCTTTCTTT; cdr3_aa: CASSPSGQGITEAFF; clone_size: NA; d_call: TRBD1; v_call: TRBV7-2; j_call: TRBJ1-1
cdr3_nt: TGTGCCAGCAGCGAGGCGACATCGAACACCGGGGAGCTGTTTTTT; cdr3_aa: CASSEATSNTGELFF; clone_size: NA; d_call: NA; v_call: TRBV9; j_call: TRBJ2-2
cdr3_nt: TGTGCCAGCAGCCTCGGGCAGAAACAGGGGCGGGGCTACACCTTC; cdr3_aa: CASSLGQKQGRGYTF; clone_size: NA; d_call: TRBD1; v_call: TRBV7-6; j_call: TRBJ1-2
cdr3_nt: TGTGCCAGCAGCTTGGAACCCGGGGGGGGGTCCTACGAGCAGTACTTC; cdr3_aa: CASSLEPGGGSYEQYF; clone_size: NA; d_call: TRBD2; v_call: TRBV5-4; j_call: TRBJ2-7
cdr3_nt: TGTGCCAGCAGCTTCGGACTAGCGGGGGAAGCCGGGGAGCTGTTTTTT; cdr3_aa: CASSFGLAGEAGELFF; clone_size: few; d_call: TRBD2; v_call: TRBV5-4; j_call: TRBJ2-2
cdr3_nt: TGTGCCAGCAGCCAAGAGAACGGGGGGCGCGAGTACAATGAGCAGTTCTTC; cdr3_aa: CASSQENGGREYNEQFF; clone_size: once; d_call: NA; v_call: TRBV3-1/TRBV3-2; j_call: TRBJ2-1
cdr3_nt: TGTGCCAGCAGTGAATCTAGCGGGGTTCTGAATGAGCAGTTCTTC; cdr3_aa: CASSESSGVLNEQFF; clone_size: NA; d_call: TRBD2; v_call: TRBV25-1; j_call: TRBJ2-1
cdr3_nt: TGTGCCAGCAGCCTCCGAACAGGGATAAGCTCCTACGAGCAGTACTTC; cdr3_aa: CASSLRTGISSYEQYF; clone_size: once; d_call: NA; v_call: TRBV7-2; j_call: TRBJ2-7
cdr3_nt: TGTGCCAGCATCCTAGCAGATACGCAGTATTTT; cdr3_aa: CASILADTQYF; clone_size: few; d_call: NA; v_call: TRBV12-3/TRBV12-4; j_call: TRBJ2-3
cdr3_nt: TGTGCCAGTAGTATAGCGCGGGAGGACTATGGCTACACCTTC; cdr3_aa: CASSIAREDYGYTF; clone_size: NA; d_call: NA; v_call: TRBV19; j_call: TRBJ1-2
cdr3_nt: TGCGCCAGCAGCATTGGACAGGGCTTCACTGAAGCTTTCTTT; cdr3_aa: CASSIGQGFTEAFF; clone_size: NA; d_call: TRBD1; v_call: TRBV5-1; j_call: TRBJ1-1
cdr3_nt: TGTGCCAGTAGTAACAGGGGTCAGCCCCAGCATTTT; cdr3_aa: CASSNRGQPQHF; clone_size: NA; d_call: TRBD1; v_call: TRBV19; j_call: TRBJ1-5
cdr3_nt: TGTGCCAGTGATGAGTCGAGGAACACTGAAGCTTTCTTT; cdr3_aa: CASDESRNTEAFF; clone_size: NA; d_call: NA; v_call: TRBV28; j_call: TRBJ1-1
cdr3_nt: TGCGCCAGCAGCTTGGCGCCGGGACAGGGGATCTACGAGCAGTACTTC; cdr3_aa: CASSLAPGQGIYEQYF; clone_size: NA; d_call: TRBD1; v_call: TRBV5-1; j_call: TRBJ2-7
cdr3_nt: TGTGCCAGCAGGGATAGCGGGGGGCCTCAGACTTACAATGAGCAGTTCTTC; cdr3_aa: CASRDSGGPQTYNEQFF; clone_size: NA; d_call: TRBD2; v_call: TRBV7-8; j_call: TRBJ2-1
cdr3_nt: TGTGCCGCGGGTGGTTATGGAAACACCATATATTTT; cdr3_aa: CAAGGYGNTIYF; clone_size: few; d_call: NA; v_call: TRBV30; j_call: TRBJ1-3
cdr3_nt: TGTGCCAGCAGCAAAGTGAGAGAGATAAACACTGAAGCTTTCTTT; cdr3_aa: CASSKVREINTEAFF; clone_size: NA; d_call: NA; v_call: TRBV21-1; j_call: TRBJ1-1
cdr3_nt: TGTGCCAGCAGCCCAGAGGCAGGGTACACCGGGGAGCTGTTTTTT; cdr3_aa: CASSPEAGYTGELFF; clone_size: once; d_call: NA; v_call: TRBV5-8; j_call: TRBJ2-2
cdr3_nt: TGTGCCAGCAGCTTGGGGCCGGGGCCCCAGCATTTT; cdr3_aa: CASSLGPGPQHF; clone_size: few; d_call: NA; v_call: TRBV5-6; j_call: TRBJ1-5
cdr3_nt: TGTGCCAGCAGCTGGGGGCAGGGTGGAAACACTGAAGCTTTCTTT; cdr3_aa: CASSWGQGGNTEAFF; clone_size: NA; d_call: NA; v_call: TRBV6-2/TRBV6-3; j_call: TRBJ1-1
cdr3_nt: TGTGCCAGCAGCCAAGGACTCATAAGTCAGCCCCAGCATTTT; cdr3_aa: CASSQGLISQPQHF; clone_size: NA; d_call: NA; v_call: TRBV3-1/TRBV3-2; j_call: TRBJ1-5
cdr3_nt: TGCGCCAGCAGCTTGGAAGGGACAGATCGAGAAAAACTGTTTTTT; cdr3_aa: CASSLEGTDREKLFF; clone_size: NA; d_call: TRBD1; v_call: TRBV5-1; j_call: TRBJ1-4
cdr3_nt: TGTGCTAGTGGTCCAAGCGGTTATAACTATGGCTACACCTTC; cdr3_aa: CASGPSGYNYGYTF; clone_size: few; d_call: NA; v_call: TRBV12-5; j_call: TRBJ1-2
cdr3_nt: TGTGCCAGTAGTATACCGGAGAAGAACACCGGGGAGCTGTTTTTT; cdr3_aa: CASSIPEKNTGELFF; clone_size: NA; d_call: NA; v_call: TRBV19; j_call: TRBJ2-2
cdr3_nt: TGTGCTAGTGGTTTGAGGACAGGGGCTAACTATGGCTACACCTTC; cdr3_aa: CASGLRTGANYGYTF; clone_size: NA; d_call: TRBD1; v_call: TRBV12-5; j_call: TRBJ1-2
cdr3_nt: TGTGCCAGCAGCATCGTCGGGGCAACTAATGAAAAACTGTTTTTT; cdr3_aa: CASSIVGATNEKLFF; clone_size: NA; d_call: NA; v_call: TRBV7-2; j_call: TRBJ1-4
cdr3_nt: TGTGCCGTTAGAGGGGGGGCCACAGATACGCAGTATTTT; cdr3_aa: CAVRGGATDTQYF; clone_size: NA; d_call: NA; v_call: TRBV7-2; j_call: TRBJ2-3
cdr3_nt: TGTGCCAGCAACTCACAGGGCAAACTGAACACTGAAGCTTTCTTT; cdr3_aa: CASNSQGKLNTEAFF; clone_size: NA; d_call: NA; v_call: TRBV7-8; j_call: TRBJ1-1
cdr3_nt: TGTGCCAGCAGAACGCTCACAGGGGGTGAAGCTTTCTTT; cdr3_aa: CASRTLTGGEAFF; clone_size: NA; d_call: TRBD1; v_call: TRBV27; j_call: TRBJ1-1
cdr3_nt: TGTGCCAGCAGTGACCCGAGCGCAGTTCTCTCCTACGAGCAGTACTTC; cdr3_aa: CASSDPSAVLSYEQYF; clone_size: few; d_call: NA; v_call: TRBV6-1; j_call: TRBJ2-7
cdr3_nt: TGTGCACCAGTGATTCGGCCGGGTGACAGGGTGAATGAAAAACTGTTTTTT; cdr3_aa: CAPVIRPGDRVNEKLFF; clone_size: NA; d_call: TRBD1; v_call: TRBV24-1; j_call: TRBJ1-4
cdr3_nt: TGTGCCAGCTCACCGCAGACTAACTCCTACGAGCAGTACTTC; cdr3_aa: CASSPQTNSYEQYF; clone_size: once; d_call: NA; v_call: TRBV18; j_call: TRBJ2-7
cdr3_nt: TGTGCCTGGAGGGGGGGTTGGGGACACGAGCAGTACTTC; cdr3_aa: CAWRGGWGHEQYF; clone_size: NA; d_call: NA; v_call: TRBV30; j_call: TRBJ2-7
cdr3_nt: TGTGCCAGCAGCTCGGGACTAGCGACAGATACGCAGTATTTT; cdr3_aa: CASSSGLATDTQYF; clone_size: once; d_call: TRBD2; v_call: TRBV3-1/TRBV3-2; j_call: TRBJ2-3
cdr3_nt: TGCGCCAGCCGTCCCCGGAAGGCATGGGGCTATACCTTC; cdr3_aa: CASRPRKAWGYTF; clone_size: NA; d_call: NA; v_call: TRBV10-1; j_call: TRBJ1-2
cdr3_nt: TGTGCCAGCTCACCTTATACAGGGGATTCAGAAGCTTTCTTT; cdr3_aa: CASSPYTGDSEAFF; clone_size: NA; d_call: TRBD1; v_call: TRBV18; j_call: TRBJ1-1